Sequencing of this TCR beta chain was carried out in a study of blood T cells in healthy people across ages. Study-level points and caveats: A conclusive naive versus antigen-experienced comparison was prevented by the unsorted PBMCs. Versus aged donors, long-lived donors had higher diversity and more naive CD4+ cells.

A second PCR, run for about 7 to 11 cycles, used a sample-barcoded 5' primer plus a J-beta primer mix. Each CDR3 protein is one row after TCRdb ran MiXCR on the 5' RACE reads. The sample records some 800,000 distinct CDR3 sequences, just under 25% being singletons. The CDR3 contains 14 residues. The germline gives CDR1 ENHRY, CDR2 SYGVKD. This clonotype has just one count. Antigen specificity is unknown. The same sample was also used in a study of T cells of mothers and their children.

This TCR came from a boy between 5 and 17 years old in good health. V is TRBV10-3 and J is TRBJ2-5, with D unresolved. Judging by the DNA end, TRBJ2-1 fits better; the J call may be wrong. The sequencing input was blood. The CDR3 DNA sequence: TGTGCCATCAGGCCGGACGGACCGGGCGATGAGCAGTTCTTC. Protein sequence: CAIRPDGPGDEQFF.